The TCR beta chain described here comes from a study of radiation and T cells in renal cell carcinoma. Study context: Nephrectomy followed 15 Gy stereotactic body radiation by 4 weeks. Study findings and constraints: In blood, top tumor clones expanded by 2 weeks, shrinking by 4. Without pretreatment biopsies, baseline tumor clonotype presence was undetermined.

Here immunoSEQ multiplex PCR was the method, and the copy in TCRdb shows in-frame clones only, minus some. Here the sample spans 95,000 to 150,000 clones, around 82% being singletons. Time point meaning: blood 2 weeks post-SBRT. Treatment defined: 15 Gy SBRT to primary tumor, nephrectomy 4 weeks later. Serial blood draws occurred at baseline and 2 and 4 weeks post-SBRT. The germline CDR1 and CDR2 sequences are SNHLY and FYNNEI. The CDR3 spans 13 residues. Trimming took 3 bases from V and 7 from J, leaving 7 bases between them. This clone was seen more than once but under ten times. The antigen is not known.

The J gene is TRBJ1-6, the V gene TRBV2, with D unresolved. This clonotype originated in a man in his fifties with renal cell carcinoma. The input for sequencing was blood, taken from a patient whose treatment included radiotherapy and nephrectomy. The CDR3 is CASSDHPNSPLHF. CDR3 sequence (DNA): TGTGCCAGCAGTGACCATCCGAATTCACCCCTCCACTTT.